This T cell receptor (beta chain) was documented in a study of PD-1 and CTLA-4 blockade in melanoma. Sequencing was performed with immunoSEQ multiplex PCR; in TCRdb, only in-frame clones are kept and a portion is missing. The data hold 25,000 to 40,000 clones, with roughly 90% observed a single time. The V gene lost 4 bases and the J gene lost 0 bases, with 17 bases spanning the gap. Looked up from germline, CDR1 is SGHNT and CDR2 is YYREEE (reference sequence). This CDR3 spans 16 amino acids. The specimen was CD8+ T cells from peripheral blood, collected from a patient given anti-PD-1 treatment. This TCR came from a human donor with melanoma. The V gene is TRBV5-4, the J gene TRBJ2-7, with a tentative D call TRBD2 (6 bases). The CDR3 reads CASSLIGGSGSYEQYF. DNA of the CDR3: TGTGCCAGCAGCCTGATCGGGGGTTCCGGCTCCTACGAGCAGTACTTC.